A single sample is the source of the 20 T cell receptor beta chains below, sequenced in a study of vaccination effects on CD4 cells after COVID-19 (dated by TCRdb to the early 2020s). In the ViraFEST assay, PBMC were stimulated with viral peptide pools, and antigen-specific CD4+ T cell clonotypes were then identified by expansion using TCR sequencing. After around 10 days of culture, CD4+ T cells were isolated with the EasySep CD4+ T cell isolation kit. Each participant got two doses of an mRNA SARS-CoV-2 vaccine, either BNT162b2 or mRNA-1273. Libraries were built with the immunoSEQ multiplex PCR assay. TCRdb carries this immuneACCESS record with in-frame sequences only. Its versions omit some clonotypes, under half of them owing to an unresolved V gene in the studies checked, with the rest unexplained. The sample table contains approximately 25,000 clones; only one count was recorded for approximately 83% of them. Under 1.5% of the sample comes from the top ten.

What these receptors recognize is not known. The sequenced sample was CD4+ T cells from PBMCs cultured with HCoV-NL63 spike peptides, obtained after COVID-19 vaccination. The intended sense of this specimen's cell subset or site label: HCoV-NL63 spike overlapping peptide pool stimulation. All receptors derive from a human donor who received a COVID-19 vaccine. Some clones in this sample may be carry-over from other donors' samples.

The chain carries TRBV7-2 and TRBJ1-4; no reliable D call. The CDR3 spans 14 residues. V shed 0 bases and J shed 4 bases, with 6 bases lying between them. Germline CDR1 is SGHTA and CDR2 is FQGNSA. The CDR3 here is CASSLAGLNEKLFF. Written as DNA, the CDR3 is TGTGCCAGCAGCTTAGCTGGGCTTAATGAAAAACTGTTTTTT.

The chain is built from TRBV27 and TRBJ1-1, with a tentative D call TRBD1 (6 bases). The CDR3 is made up of 16 amino acids. Germline CDR1 is MNHEY and CDR2 is SMNVEV (reference sequence). Trimming shortened V by 7 bases and J by 3 bases, and 21 bases separated the two germline ends. The CDR3 DNA is TGTGCCAGCAAACTCGACCCGGGGGCGGAGGACACTGAAGCTTTCTTT. Its translation is CASKLDPGAEDTEAFF.

The V and J genes are TRBV5-1 and TRBJ1-3, with 10 bases matching TRBD1. CDR1 and CDR2 (germline): SGHRS, YFSETQ. J gave up 1 base and V 0 bases, and 4 bases lay outside the gene matches. CDR3 length: 17 residues. CDR3 protein: CASSLVAGQGSGNTIYF. In DNA, the CDR3 is TGCGCCAGCAGCTTGGTTGCGGGACAGGGGTCTGGAAACACCATATATTTT.

This clone appeared a few times. V and J are TRBV24-1 and TRBJ2-5; D is unresolved. CDR1 is KGHDR and CDR2 is SFDVKD in the germline V gene. The CDR3 is 16 residues long. V shed 4 bases and J shed 5 bases, with 19 bases lying between them. This CDR3 reads CATSDRSPEGWETQYF. The CDR3 DNA sequence: TGTGCCACCAGTGACCGAAGTCCGGAAGGGTGGGAGACCCAGTACTTC.

This clone has only one observation. The CDR3, as DNA: TGTGCCAGCAGCTTGTTTCCTTCAGCTACCTACGAGCGGTACGTC. The encoded protein is CASSLFPSATYERYV. The V call is TRBV5-6, the J call TRBJ2-7; no reliable D call. The CDR3 sequence is 15 residues long. Germline V gene sequence: CDR1 SGHDT, CDR2 YYEEEE.

V gene TRBV19 combines with J gene TRBJ1-2; D unclear. The V gene's germline CDR1 is LNHDA and CDR2 SQIVND (reference sequence). Deletions cut 4 bases from V and 8 bases from J, with 11 bases between. This CDR3 region has 12 residues. CDR3 sequence: CASSTEGRGYTF. The CDR3 nucleotides are TGTGCCAGTAGTACCGAAGGTCGGGGCTACACCTTC.

The chain couples TRBV18 to TRBJ1-3; D unresolved. Per the germline V gene, CDR1 is KGHSH and CDR2 is LQKENI. The CDR3 loop spans 13 amino acids. With 5 bases removed from V and 0 bases from J, the gap between germline ends came to 5 bases. Written as DNA, the CDR3 is TGTGCCAGCTCATCGGACTCTGGAAACACCATATATTTT. Amino acids: CASSSDSGNTIYF.

J is TRBJ1-1 and V is TRBV7-2; D is perhaps TRBD1 (5 bases). Trimming pared 5 bases from V and 8 bases from J, leaving 12 bases between. The CDR3 has 12 residues. Germline assignment: CDR1 SGHTA and CDR2 FQGNSA. CDR3 nucleotide sequence: TGTGCCAGCAGCCTCGACAGAAGAGAAGCTTTCTTT. Protein sequence: CASSLDRREAFF.

This clone was detected once. This chain joins TRBV18 and TRBJ2-2; D is undetermined. V dropped 2 bases and J dropped 1 base, with 5 bases sitting between them. Germline CDR1 KGHSH, CDR2 LQKENI. This CDR3 has 14 amino acids. This CDR3 reads CASSPTVNTGELFF. CDR3 in DNA: TGTGCCAGCTCACCAACAGTGAACACCGGGGAGCTGTTTTTT.

The rearrangement uses TRBV2 and TRBJ1-3; TRBD1 might be the D (6 bases). The CDR3 is 14 amino acids. Germline V CDR1 and CDR2: SNHLY, FYNNEI. V gave up 6 bases and J gave up 0 bases, with 9 bases separating them. The chain's CDR3 is CASRGTSSGNTIYF. CDR3 nucleotide sequence: TGTGCCAGCAGAGGGACAAGCTCTGGAAACACCATATATTTT.

The CDR3 loop reads CAIRGQGAPNEKLFF. The CDR3 nucleotides read TGTGCCATCAGAGGACAGGGGGCCCCTAATGAAAAACTGTTTTTT. The V gene is TRBV10-3, the J gene TRBJ1-4; TRBD1 agrees at 11 bases. V shed 6 bases and J 3 bases; nucleotides not matched to a gene: 3. This CDR3 contains 15 residues. Per germline, CDR1 ENHRY and CDR2 SYGVKD.

The J gene is TRBJ2-5, the V gene TRBV7-7, with D perhaps being TRBD1 or TRBD2 (6 bases each). Germline V gene data show CDR1 as SSHAT and CDR2 as FNYEAQ (reference sequence). Deletions cut 5 bases from V and 2 bases from J, with 15 bases between. This CDR3 has 15 residues. The CDR3: CASSPVRGAQETQYF. CDR3 DNA: TGTGCCAGCAGCCCCGTGAGGGGGGCGCAAGAGACCCAGTACTTC.

The CDR3 DNA reads TGCGCCAGCAGCTTGGTTACAGGGATGAATGAGCAGTTCTTC. Protein sequence: CASSLVTGMNEQFF. The V and J genes are TRBV5-1 and TRBJ2-1; TRBD1 might be the D (6 bases). V lost 0 bases to trimming and J lost 7 bases, with 11 bases between them. Germline CDR1 SGHRS, CDR2 YFSETQ. This CDR3 has 14 amino acids.

The chain carries TRBV6-2 or TRBV6-3 and TRBJ2-3; D not resolved. The germline gives CDR1 MNHEY, CDR2 SVGEGT. The V gene lost 6 bases and the J gene lost 1 base, with 8 bases spanning the gap. CDR3 length: 13 amino acids. The CDR3 nucleotides are TGTGCCAGCAGCAGGATCGGCACAGATACGCAGTATTTT. It translates to CASSRIGTDTQYF.

The rearrangement uses TRBV5-1 and TRBJ2-5, with 12 nucleotides matching TRBD2. J was trimmed by 3 bases and V by 2 bases; bases with no gene match: 5. Germline V gene data show CDR1 as SGHRS and CDR2 as YFSETQ. The CDR3 has 16 residues. The CDR3 reads CASSLRLAGAKETQYF. The CDR3 DNA is TGCGCCAGCAGCTTACGACTAGCGGGGGCTAAAGAGACCCAGTACTTC.

This clone has just one count. The chain couples TRBV7-9 to TRBJ2-1; 9 positions match TRBD2. V shed 2 bases and J 6 bases; nucleotides not matched to a gene: 5. CDR3 length equals 15 residues. Per the germline V gene, CDR1 is SEHNR and CDR2 is FQNEAQ (reference sequence). The CDR3 spells CASSLRSSGVNEQFF. The CDR3 DNA sequence: TGTGCCAGCAGCTTAAGGTCTAGCGGGGTCAATGAGCAGTTCTTC.

The J gene is TRBJ2-1, the V gene TRBV6-2 or TRBV6-3; 13 bases are shared with TRBD2. This CDR3 is built from 16 residues. V lost 6 bases to trimming and J lost 6 bases; unmatched junction nucleotides: 8. Germline CDR1 is MNHEY and CDR2 is SVGEGT. CDR3 in DNA: TGTGCCAGCAGGCCTCTTACTAGCGGGGGGGCCAATGAGCAGTTCTTC. It is translated as CASRPLTSGGANEQFF.

This clone was seen a single time. V gene TRBV13 combines with J gene TRBJ2-3, with TRBD1 identical over 7 bases. V shed 5 bases and J 3 bases; nucleotides not matched to a gene: 5. CDR1 and CDR2 from the germline V gene are PRHDT and FYEKMQ (reference sequence). The CDR3 totals 14 residues. The CDR3 DNA follows: TGTGCCAGCAGCCCGGGACAGAGAACAGATACGCAGTATTTT. The encoded protein is CASSPGQRTDTQYF.

V is TRBV10-3 and J is TRBJ2-7, with TRBD1 identical over 7 bases. The trim removed 6 bases at V and 6 bases at J, leaving 8 bases unmatched. The CDR3 has 13 residues. Germline lookup yields CDR1 ENHRY and CDR2 SYGVKD. The CDR3 region has the DNA TGTGCCATCAGCCGGGACAGTTATTCCGAGCAGTACGTC. Its protein product is CAISRDSYSEQYV.

This chain links TRBV9 with TRBJ1-3; 10 nucleotides line up with TRBD1. CDR3 length: 14 amino acids. Germline CDR1 is SGDLS and CDR2 is YYNGEE. The V segment lost 7 bases and the J segment 3 bases; nucleotides outside the gene matches: 4. CDR3 bases: TGTGCCAGCGGGACAGGGGTCTTTGGAAACACCATATATTTT. Protein product: CASGTGVFGNTIYF.